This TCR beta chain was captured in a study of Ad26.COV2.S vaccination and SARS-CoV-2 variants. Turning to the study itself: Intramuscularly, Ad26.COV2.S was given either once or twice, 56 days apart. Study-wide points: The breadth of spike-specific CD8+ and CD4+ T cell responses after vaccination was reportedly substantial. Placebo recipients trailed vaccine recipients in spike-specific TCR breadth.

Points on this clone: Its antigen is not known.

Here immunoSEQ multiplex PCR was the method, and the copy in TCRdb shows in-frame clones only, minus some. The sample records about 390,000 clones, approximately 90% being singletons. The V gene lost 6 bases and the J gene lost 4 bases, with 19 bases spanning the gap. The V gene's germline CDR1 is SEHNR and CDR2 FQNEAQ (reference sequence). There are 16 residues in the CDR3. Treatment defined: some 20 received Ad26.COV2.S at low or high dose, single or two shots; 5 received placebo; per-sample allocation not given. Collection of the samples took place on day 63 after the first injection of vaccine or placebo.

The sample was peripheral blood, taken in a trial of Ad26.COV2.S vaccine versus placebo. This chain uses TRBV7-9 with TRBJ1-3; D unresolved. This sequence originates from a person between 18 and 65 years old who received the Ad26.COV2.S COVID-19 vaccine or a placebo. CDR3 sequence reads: CASSKIGISVGNTIYF. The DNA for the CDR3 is TGTGCCAGCAGTAAAATCGGAATATCTGTAGGAAACACCATATATTTT.